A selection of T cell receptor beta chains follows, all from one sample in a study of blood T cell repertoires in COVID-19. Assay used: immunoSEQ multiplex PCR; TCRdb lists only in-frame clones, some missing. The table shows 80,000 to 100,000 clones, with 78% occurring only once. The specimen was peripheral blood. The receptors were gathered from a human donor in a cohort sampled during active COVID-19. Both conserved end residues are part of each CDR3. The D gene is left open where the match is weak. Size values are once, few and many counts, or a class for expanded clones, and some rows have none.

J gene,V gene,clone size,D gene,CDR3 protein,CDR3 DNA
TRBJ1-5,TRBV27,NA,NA,CASSPLSGGPNQPQHF,TGTGCCAGCAGTCCCCTGTCTGGCGGCCCCAATCAGCCCCAGCATTTT
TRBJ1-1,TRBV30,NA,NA,CAWSVLRDREAFF,TGTGCCTGGAGTGTACTTAGAGATAGAGAAGCTTTCTTT
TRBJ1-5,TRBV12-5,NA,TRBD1,CASGLRGQENNQPQHF,TGTGCTAGTGGTTTGCGTGGACAGGAGAACAATCAGCCCCAGCATTTT
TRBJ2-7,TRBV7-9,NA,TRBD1,CASSFGTGDEQYF,TGTGCCAGCAGCTTCGGGACAGGGGACGAGCAGTACTTC
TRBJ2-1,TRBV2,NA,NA,CASSDSGFYEQFF,TGTGCCAGCAGTGATTCGGGGTTCTATGAGCAGTTCTTC
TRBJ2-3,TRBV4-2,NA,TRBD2,CASSQDLIAGGPTDTQYF,TGTGCCAGCAGCCAAGATCTTATTGCGGGGGGGCCTACAGATACGCAGTATTTT
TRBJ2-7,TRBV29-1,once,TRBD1,CSARTDRGNEQYF,TGCAGCGCCCGGACTGACAGGGGGAACGAGCAGTACTTC
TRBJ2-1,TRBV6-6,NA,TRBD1,CASSYSPLTGGNEQFF,TGTGCCAGCAGTTACTCCCCCTTGACAGGGGGCAATGAGCAGTTCTTC
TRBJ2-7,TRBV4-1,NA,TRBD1,CASSPGTGAYEQYF,TGCGCCAGCAGCCCCGGGACAGGAGCCTACGAGCAGTACTTC
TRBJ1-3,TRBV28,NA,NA,CASSLGGTGNTIYF,TGTGCCAGCAGTCTCGGGGGAACCGGAAACACCATATATTTT
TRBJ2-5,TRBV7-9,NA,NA,CASSLVLAGAGETQYF,TGTGCCAGCAGCCTAGTACTCGCGGGGGCGGGGGAGACCCAGTACTTC
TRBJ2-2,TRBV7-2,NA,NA,CASSLRGKLAGELFF,TGTGCCAGCAGCTTAAGGGGGAAGTTGGCCGGGGAGCTGTTTTTT
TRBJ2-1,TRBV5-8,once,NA,CASRGYNEQFF,TGTGCCAGCCGGGGCTACAATGAGCAGTTCTTC
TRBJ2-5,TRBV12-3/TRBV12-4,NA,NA,CASSLGAGTQYF,TGTGCCAGCAGCTTAGGAGCAGGGACCCAGTACTTC
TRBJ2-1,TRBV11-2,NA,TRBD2,CASSLVAGGWDEQFF,TGTGCCAGCAGCTTAGTAGCGGGAGGTTGGGATGAGCAGTTCTTC
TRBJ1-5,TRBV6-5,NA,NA,CASSFPGNQPQHF,TGTGCCAGCAGTTTCCCGGGCAATCAGCCCCAGCATTTT
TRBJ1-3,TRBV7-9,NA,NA,CASTAGVSGNTIYF,TGTGCCAGCACCGCAGGTGTCTCTGGAAACACCATATATTTT
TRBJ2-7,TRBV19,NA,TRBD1,CASSGTGANEQYF,TGTGCCAGTAGTGGGACAGGGGCTAACGAGCAGTACTTC
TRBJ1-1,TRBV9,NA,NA,CASSEGPGAEAFF,TGTGCCAGCAGCGAGGGCCCCGGGGCTGAAGCTTTCTTT
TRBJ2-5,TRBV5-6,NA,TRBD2,CASSSRLAGLGETQYF,TGTGCCAGCAGCTCCCGACTAGCGGGATTGGGGGAGACCCAGTACTTC
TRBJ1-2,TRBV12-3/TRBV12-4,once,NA,CASTLQSFYGYTF,TGTGCCAGCACCTTACAGTCTTTCTATGGCTACACCTTC
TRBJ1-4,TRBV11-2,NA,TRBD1,CASSLAPLRGRTNEKLFF,TGTGCCAGCAGCTTAGCCCCCTTAAGGGGGCGAACTAATGAAAAACTGTTTTTT